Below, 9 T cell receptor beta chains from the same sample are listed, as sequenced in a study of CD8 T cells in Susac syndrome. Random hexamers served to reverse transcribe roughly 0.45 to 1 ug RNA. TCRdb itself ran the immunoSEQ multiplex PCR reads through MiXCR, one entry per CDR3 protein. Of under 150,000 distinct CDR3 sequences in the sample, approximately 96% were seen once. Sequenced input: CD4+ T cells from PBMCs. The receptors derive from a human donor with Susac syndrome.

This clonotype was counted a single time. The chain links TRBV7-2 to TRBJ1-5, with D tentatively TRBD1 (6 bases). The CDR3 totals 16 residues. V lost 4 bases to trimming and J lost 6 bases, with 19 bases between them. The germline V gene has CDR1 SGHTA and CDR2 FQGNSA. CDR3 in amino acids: CASSSTNSGAVQPQHF. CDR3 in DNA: TGTGCCAGCAGCTCGACCAATTCGGGGGCGGTTCAGCCCCAGCATTTT.

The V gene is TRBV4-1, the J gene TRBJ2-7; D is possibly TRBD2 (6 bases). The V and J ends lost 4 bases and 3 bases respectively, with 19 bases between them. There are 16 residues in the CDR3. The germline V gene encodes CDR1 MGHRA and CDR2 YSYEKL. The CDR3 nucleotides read TGCGCCAGCAGCCTTAGTGGGGGGACCATCCTCTACGAGCAGTACTTC. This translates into CASSLSGGTILYEQYF.

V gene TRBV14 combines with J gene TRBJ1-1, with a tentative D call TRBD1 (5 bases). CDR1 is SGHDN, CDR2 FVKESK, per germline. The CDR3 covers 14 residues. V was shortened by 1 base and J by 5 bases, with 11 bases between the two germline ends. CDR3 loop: CASSQAGRLTEAFF. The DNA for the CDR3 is TGTGCCAGCAGCCAAGCAGGGAGGCTAACTGAAGCTTTCTTT.

In DNA form, the CDR3 reads TGTGCCAGCAGTTTTGGTCTCCCCCAAGAGACCCAGTACTTC. Amino acid sequence: CASSFGLPQETQYF. The chain links TRBV12-3 or TRBV12-4 to TRBJ2-5; D remains ambiguous. Deletions cut 3 bases from V and 1 base from J, with 9 bases between. The CDR3 is 14 amino acids.

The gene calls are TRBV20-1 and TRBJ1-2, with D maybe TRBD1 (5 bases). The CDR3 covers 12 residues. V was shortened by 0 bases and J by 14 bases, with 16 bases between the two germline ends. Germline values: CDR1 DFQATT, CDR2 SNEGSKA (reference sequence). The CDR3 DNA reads TGCAGTGCTAGAGATGGGGCCTTGACTGGTACCTTC. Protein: CSARDGALTGTF.

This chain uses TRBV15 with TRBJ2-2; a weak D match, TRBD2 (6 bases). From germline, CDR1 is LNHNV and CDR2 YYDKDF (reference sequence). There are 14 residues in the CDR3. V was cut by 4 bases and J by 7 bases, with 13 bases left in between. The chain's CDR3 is CATSIADGGGELFF. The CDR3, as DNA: TGTGCCACCAGCATAGCGGACGGCGGCGGGGAGCTGTTTTTT.

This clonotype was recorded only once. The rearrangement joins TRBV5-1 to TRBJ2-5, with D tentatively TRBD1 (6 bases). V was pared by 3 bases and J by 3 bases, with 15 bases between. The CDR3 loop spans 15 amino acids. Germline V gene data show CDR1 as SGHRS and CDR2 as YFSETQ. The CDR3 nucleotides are TGCGCCAGCAGCTGGGTGCGGCAGGGGAAAGAGACCCAGTACTTC. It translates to CASSWVRQGKETQYF. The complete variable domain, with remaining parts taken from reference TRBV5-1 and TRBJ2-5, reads KAGVTQTPRYLIKTRGQQVTLSCSPISGHRSVSWYQQTPGQGLQFLFEYFSETQRNKGNFPGRFSGRQFSNSRSEMNVSTLELGDSALYLCASSWVRQGKETQYFGPGTRLLVL.

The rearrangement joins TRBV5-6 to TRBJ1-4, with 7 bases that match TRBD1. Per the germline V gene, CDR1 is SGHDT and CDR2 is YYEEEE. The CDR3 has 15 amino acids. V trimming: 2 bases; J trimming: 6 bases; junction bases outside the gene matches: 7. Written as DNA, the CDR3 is TGTGCCAGCAGCTTTCGGACAGGCAGTTATGAAAAACTGTTTTTT. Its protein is CASSFRTGSYEKLFF. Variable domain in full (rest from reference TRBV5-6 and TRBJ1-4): DAGVTQSPTHLIKTRGQQVTLRCSPKSGHDTVSWYQQALGQGPQFIFQYYEEEERQRGNFPDRFSGHQFPNYSSELNVNALLLGDSALYLCASSFRTGSYEKLFFGSGTQLSVL.

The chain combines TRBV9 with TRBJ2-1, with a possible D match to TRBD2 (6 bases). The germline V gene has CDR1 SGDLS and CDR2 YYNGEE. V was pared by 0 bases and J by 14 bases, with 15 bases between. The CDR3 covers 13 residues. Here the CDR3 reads CASSVGRVAEKFF. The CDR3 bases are TGTGCCAGCAGCGTAGGGAGGGTAGCGGAGAAGTTCTTC.